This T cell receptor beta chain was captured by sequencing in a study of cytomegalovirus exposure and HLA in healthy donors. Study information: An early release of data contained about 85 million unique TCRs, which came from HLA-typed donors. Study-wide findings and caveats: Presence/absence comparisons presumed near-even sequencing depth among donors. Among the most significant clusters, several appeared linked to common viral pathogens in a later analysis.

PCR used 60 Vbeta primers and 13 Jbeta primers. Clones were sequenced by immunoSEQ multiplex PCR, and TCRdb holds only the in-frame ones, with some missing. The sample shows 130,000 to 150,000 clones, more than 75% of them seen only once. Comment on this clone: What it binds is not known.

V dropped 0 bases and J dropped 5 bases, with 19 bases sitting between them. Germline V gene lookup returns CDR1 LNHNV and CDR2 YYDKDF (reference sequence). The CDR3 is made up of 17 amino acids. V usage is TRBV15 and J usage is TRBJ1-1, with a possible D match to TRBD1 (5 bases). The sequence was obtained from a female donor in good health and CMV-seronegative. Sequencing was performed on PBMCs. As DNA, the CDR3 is TGTGCCACCAGCAGAGACCGCCTCGGGGGATTGAGAACTGAAGCTTTCTTT. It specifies CATSRDRLGGLRTEAFF.